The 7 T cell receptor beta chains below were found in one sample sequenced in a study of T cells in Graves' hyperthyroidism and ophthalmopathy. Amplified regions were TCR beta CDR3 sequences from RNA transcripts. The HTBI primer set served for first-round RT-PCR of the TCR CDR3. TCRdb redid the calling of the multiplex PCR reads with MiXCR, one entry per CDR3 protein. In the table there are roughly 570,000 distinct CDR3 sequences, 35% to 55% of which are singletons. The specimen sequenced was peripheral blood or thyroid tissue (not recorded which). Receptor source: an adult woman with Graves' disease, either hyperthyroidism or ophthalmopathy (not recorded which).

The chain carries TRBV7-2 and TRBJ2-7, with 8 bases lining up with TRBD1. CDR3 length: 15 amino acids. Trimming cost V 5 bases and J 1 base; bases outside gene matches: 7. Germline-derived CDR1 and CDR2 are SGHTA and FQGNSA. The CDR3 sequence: CASSSGTGGSYEQYF. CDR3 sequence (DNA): TGTGCCAGCAGCAGTGGGACAGGAGGTTCCTACGAGCAGTACTTC.

The CDR3, as DNA: TGTGCCAGCAGCTTGAACCCCGGGACAGGGGGCGTGGATCAGCCCCAGCATTTT. Its translation: CASSLNPGTGGVDQPQHF. The chain carries TRBV7-9 and TRBJ1-5; 12 bases map to TRBD1. Germline CDR1 and CDR2: SEHNR and FQNEAQ (reference sequence). CDR3 size: 18 residues. V trimming: 3 bases; J trimming: 5 bases; junction bases outside the gene matches: 11.

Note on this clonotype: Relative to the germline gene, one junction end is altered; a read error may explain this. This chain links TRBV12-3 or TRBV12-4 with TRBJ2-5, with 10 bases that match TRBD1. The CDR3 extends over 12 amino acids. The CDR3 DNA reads TGTGCCAGCAGGTTGGATTTCGGGACAGGGGACTTC. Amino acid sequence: CASRLDFGTGDF.

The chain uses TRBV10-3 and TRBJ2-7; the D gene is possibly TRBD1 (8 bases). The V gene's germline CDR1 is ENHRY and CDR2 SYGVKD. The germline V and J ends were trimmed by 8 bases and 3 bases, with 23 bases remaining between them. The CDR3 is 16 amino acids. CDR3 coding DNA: TGTGCCATCCAGGGGGCGGGAGACACCGGGGGCTACGAGCAGTACTTC. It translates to CAIQGAGDTGGYEQYF.

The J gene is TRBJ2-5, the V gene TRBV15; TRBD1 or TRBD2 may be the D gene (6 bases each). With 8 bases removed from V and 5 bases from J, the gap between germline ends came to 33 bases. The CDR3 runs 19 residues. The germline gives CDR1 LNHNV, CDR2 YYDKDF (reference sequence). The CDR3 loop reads CATGREVDYGQWGPETQYF. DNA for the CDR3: TGTGCCACCGGAAGGGAGGTTGACTACGGACAGTGGGGCCCGGAGACCCAGTACTTC.

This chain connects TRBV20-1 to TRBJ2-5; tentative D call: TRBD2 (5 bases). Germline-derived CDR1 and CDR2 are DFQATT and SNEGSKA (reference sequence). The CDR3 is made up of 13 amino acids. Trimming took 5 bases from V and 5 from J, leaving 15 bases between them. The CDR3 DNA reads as TGCAGTGCTCAGGACCTAGCTGGGGAGACCCAGTACTTC. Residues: CSAQDLAGETQYF.

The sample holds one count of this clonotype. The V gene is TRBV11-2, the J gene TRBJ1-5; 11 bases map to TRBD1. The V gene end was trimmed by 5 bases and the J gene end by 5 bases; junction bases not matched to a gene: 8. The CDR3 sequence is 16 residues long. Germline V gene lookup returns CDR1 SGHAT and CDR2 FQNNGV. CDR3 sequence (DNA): TGTGCCAGCAGCCCTCGGACAGGGGGCGTGGATCAGCCCCAGCATTTT. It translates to CASSPRTGGVDQPQHF.